This T cell receptor beta chain was retrieved from a study of cytomegalovirus exposure and HLA in healthy donors. Findings and caveats of the study: It was 150 to 200 TCR beta chains that were listed as cytomegalovirus-associated. There were a few CMV-associated chains whose specificity for CMV antigens was confirmed in vitro.

The assay was immunoSEQ multiplex PCR, and TCRdb's table has in-frame clones only and misses some. The table has about 150,000 clones, approximately 86% seen once. To note about this clone: Its antigen is undetermined.

This sequence was found in a young man in good health and CMV-seropositive. Source material: PBMCs.

The CDR3 protein is CAIRNLAGGGDEQFF. The CDR3 DNA is TGTGCCATCAGGAACCTAGCGGGAGGGGGAGATGAGCAGTTCTTC. J is TRBJ2-1 and V is TRBV10-3, with 12 bases lining up with TRBD2. V dropped 6 bases and J dropped 8; count of bases not matched to a gene: 8. The CDR3 length is 15 residues. Germline loops: CDR1 ENHRY, CDR2 SYGVKD.